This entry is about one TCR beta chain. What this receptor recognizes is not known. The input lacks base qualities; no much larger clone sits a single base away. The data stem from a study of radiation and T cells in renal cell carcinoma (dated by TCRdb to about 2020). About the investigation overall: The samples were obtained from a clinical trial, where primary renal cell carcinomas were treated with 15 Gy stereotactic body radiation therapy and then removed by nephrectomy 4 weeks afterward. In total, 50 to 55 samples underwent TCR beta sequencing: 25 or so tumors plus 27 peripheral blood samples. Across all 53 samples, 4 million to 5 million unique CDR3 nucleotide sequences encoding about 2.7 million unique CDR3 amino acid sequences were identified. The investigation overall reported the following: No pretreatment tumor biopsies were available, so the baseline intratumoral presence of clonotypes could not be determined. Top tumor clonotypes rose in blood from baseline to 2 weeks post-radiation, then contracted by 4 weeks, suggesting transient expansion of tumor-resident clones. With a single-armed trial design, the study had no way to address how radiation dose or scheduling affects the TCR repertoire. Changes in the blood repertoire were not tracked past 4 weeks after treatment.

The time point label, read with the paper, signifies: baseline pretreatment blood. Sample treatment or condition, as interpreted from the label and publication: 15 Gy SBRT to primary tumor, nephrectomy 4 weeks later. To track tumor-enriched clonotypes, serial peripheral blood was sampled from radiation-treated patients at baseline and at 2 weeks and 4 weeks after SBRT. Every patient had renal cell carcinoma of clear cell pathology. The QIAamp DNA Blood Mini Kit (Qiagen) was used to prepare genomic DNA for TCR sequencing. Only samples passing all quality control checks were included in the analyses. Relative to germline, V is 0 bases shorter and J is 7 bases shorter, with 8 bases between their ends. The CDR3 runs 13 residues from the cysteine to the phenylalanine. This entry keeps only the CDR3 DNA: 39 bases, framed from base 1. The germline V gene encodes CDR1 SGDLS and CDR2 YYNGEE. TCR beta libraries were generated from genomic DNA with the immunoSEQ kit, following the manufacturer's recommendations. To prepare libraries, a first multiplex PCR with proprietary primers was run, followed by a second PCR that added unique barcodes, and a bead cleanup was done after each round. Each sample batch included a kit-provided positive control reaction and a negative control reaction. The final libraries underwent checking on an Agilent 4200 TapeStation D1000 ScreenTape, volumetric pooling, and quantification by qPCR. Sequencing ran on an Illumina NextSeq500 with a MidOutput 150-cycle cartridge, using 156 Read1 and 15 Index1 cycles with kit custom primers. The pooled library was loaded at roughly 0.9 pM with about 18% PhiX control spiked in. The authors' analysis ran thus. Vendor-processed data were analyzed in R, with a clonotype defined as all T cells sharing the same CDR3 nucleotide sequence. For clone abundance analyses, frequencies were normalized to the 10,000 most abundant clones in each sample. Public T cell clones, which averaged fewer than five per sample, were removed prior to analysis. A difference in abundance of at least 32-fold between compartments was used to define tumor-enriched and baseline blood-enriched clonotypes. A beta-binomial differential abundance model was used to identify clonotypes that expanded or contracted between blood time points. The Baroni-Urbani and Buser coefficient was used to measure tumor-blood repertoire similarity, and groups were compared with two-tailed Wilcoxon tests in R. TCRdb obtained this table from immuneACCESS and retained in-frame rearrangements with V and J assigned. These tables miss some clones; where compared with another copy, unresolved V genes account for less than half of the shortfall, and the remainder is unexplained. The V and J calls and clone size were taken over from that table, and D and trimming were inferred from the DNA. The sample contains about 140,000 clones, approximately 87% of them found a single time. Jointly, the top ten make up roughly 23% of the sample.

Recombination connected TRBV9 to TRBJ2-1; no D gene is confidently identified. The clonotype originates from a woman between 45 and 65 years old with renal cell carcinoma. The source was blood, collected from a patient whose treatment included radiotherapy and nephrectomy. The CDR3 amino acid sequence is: CASSVAPQNEQFF. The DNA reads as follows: TGTGCCAGCAGCGTAGCTCCCCAAAATGAGCAGTTCTTC.